This T cell receptor beta chain was identified during a study of PD-1 blockade in classical Hodgkin lymphoma. Profiling relied on immunoSEQ multiplex PCR, and the TCRdb table lists in-frame clones only, not all of them. The sample consists of over 25,000 clones, 72% of them appearing once. Time point defined: cycle 4 day 1 (C4D1), after 5 to 7 weeks of nivolumab. Brentuximab vedotin exposure varied, and every patient relapsed after autologous stem cell transplantation. Best responses fell into complete response, partial response or progressive disease. Between the trimmed V and J ends, which lost 6 bases and 2 bases, there was a span of 13 bases. CDR1 and CDR2 from the germline V gene are KGHSH and LQKENI. This CDR3 comprises 14 residues.

This TCR derives from a human donor with classical Hodgkin lymphoma. The specimen was peripheral blood mononuclear cells (PBMCs), collected before the fourth cycle of nivolumab. The genes are TRBV18 and TRBJ1-1, with D tentatively TRBD1 (5 bases). CDR3 protein: CASSHDSRNTEAFF. CDR3 nucleotide sequence: TGTGCCAGCTCCCACGACAGCCGAAACACTGAAGCTTTCTTT.